This T cell receptor (beta chain) was observed in a study of shared clonotypes between healthy human individuals. The length of the CDR3 is 11 residues. Germline-derived CDR1 and CDR2 are DFQATT and SNEGSKA (reference sequence). Trimming shortened V by 3 bases and J by 7 bases, and 6 bases separated the two germline ends. Clones were read by immunoSEQ multiplex PCR, and TCRdb kept only the in-frame ones, dropping some. The data show roughly 1,500,000 clones, with 98% seen just once and approximately 0.45% held by the top ten. The sample taken for sequencing was naive CD4+ T cells sorted from blood. Subset denoted: CD45RA+ positively selected. V and J are TRBV20-1 and TRBJ2-2; D gene uncertain. This clonotype was obtained from a man aged 30 to 39 in good health. CDR3 sequence: CSARGIGELFF. The CDR3, as DNA: TGCAGTGCTAGGGGAATCGGGGAGCTGTTTTTT.